This T cell receptor beta chain was obtained from a study of T cell responses to AZD1222 COVID-19 vaccine. Study as a whole: Pooled together were second doses at about 4 or about 12 weeks.

Study-wide points: No repertoire was sampled before or during the peak T cell response, only after it. Nearly half of the spike-specific TCRs reportedly recognize variant regions that carry no mutations.

To note about this clone: Its antigen remains unidentified.

From germline, CDR1 is MNHNY and CDR2 SVGAGI (reference sequence). The CDR3 contains 17 residues. Trimming took 5 bases from V and 9 from J; bases not matched to a gene: 12. This table comes from immunoSEQ multiplex PCR, and its TCRdb copy is limited to in-frame clones, with some not included. The profile shows 100,000 to 150,000 clones, roughly nine tenths of them singletons. Source: peripheral blood, taken on day 0 of AZD1222 vaccination. The chain employs TRBV6-6 and TRBJ1-6; TRBD1 aligns across 11 bases. This clonotype was obtained from an adult in good health. DNA of the CDR3: TGTGCCAGCAGTCGCAACCAAGGACAGGGGGCGGCTTCACCCCTCCACTTT. Translated: CASSRNQGQGAASPLHF.